A single sample is the source of the 17 T cell receptor beta chains below, sequenced in a study of glioma-infiltrating T cells after dendritic cell vaccination. The repertoire was sequenced with immunoSEQ multiplex PCR; TCRdb's copy has only in-frame clones and lacks some. This repertoire shows some 70,000 clones, around 81% found once; its top ten account for around 8%. The sequences come from blood, collected before dendritic cell vaccination. These receptors came from a human donor with glioblastoma.

The chain combines TRBV18 with TRBJ2-7; 8 bases match TRBD1. Trimming took 6 bases from V and 3 from J; bases not matched to a gene: 10. Germline CDR1 reads KGHSH; CDR2 reads LQKENI. The CDR3 totals 15 residues. The CDR3 spells CASSPVDRAHYEQYF. The CDR3, as DNA: TGTGCCAGCTCCCCCGTGGACAGGGCCCACTACGAGCAGTACTTC.

The CDR3 DNA follows: TGTGCCAGCAGTTACGTAGGGACTAGCGGCACAGATACGCAGTATTTT. Protein product: CASSYVGTSGTDTQYF. The rearrangement links TRBV6-6 to TRBJ2-3, with 10 bases lining up with TRBD2. The CDR3 has 16 amino acids. The V segment lost 2 bases and the J segment 1 base; nucleotides outside the gene matches: 3. In germline, CDR1 is MNHNY, CDR2 SVGAGI (reference sequence).

The rearrangement uses TRBV9 and TRBJ2-4; 10 positions agree with TRBD2. Germline CDR1 and CDR2: SGDLS and YYNGEE. This CDR3 comprises 19 residues. The J segment lost 4 bases and the V segment lost 0 bases, leaving 13 bases of the junction unmatched. DNA for the CDR3: TGTGCCAGCAGCGTAGGATCCGATACTAGCGGGGTTGTGAAAAACATTCAGTACTTC. Its translation: CASSVGSDTSGVVKNIQYF.

This chain connects TRBV6-5 to TRBJ2-2; 7 bases are shared with TRBD1. The junction had 3 bases not matched to a gene; V was cut back by 6 bases and J by 5 bases. Germline CDR1 and CDR2: MNHEY and SVGAGI. There are 13 residues in the CDR3. The CDR3 spells CASRRQGTGELFF. In DNA, the CDR3 is TGTGCCAGCAGAAGACAGGGAACCGGGGAGCTGTTTTTT.

The chain couples TRBV5-4 to TRBJ1-2, with 10 bases matching TRBD1. Losses at the gene ends were 4 bases for V and 8 bases for J; bases not matched to a gene: 8. CDR1 and CDR2 (germline): SGHNT, YYREEE (reference sequence). This CDR3 spans 14 amino acids. CDR3 coding DNA: TGTGCCAGCAGCCCCCCGGGACAGGGGAAGGGCTACACCTTC. Translated, it gives CASSPPGQGKGYTF. Combining the CDR3 with reference TRBV5-4 and TRBJ1-2 gives the whole variable domain ETGVTQSPTHLIKTRGQQVTLRCSSQSGHNTVSWYQQALGQGPQFIFQYYREEENGRGNFPPRFSGLQFPNYSSELNVNALELDDSALYLCASSPPGQGKGYTFGSGTRLTVV.

The CDR3 loop is CASSISGDGYTF. In DNA form, the CDR3 reads TGTGCCAGTAGTATATCAGGGGATGGCTACACCTTC. V gene TRBV19 combines with J gene TRBJ1-2; D may be TRBD1 (6 bases). In germline, CDR1 is LNHDA, CDR2 SQIVND (reference sequence). The CDR3 totals 12 residues. Trimming shortened V by 2 bases and J by 6 bases, and 7 bases separated the two germline ends.

The chain recombines TRBV7-6 with TRBJ1-1; D is uncertain. Germline CDR1 is SGHVS and CDR2 is FNYEAQ. The V end lost 1 base, the J end lost 5 bases, and 14 bases lay between the germline ends. This CDR3 spans 15 amino acids. Here the CDR3 reads CASSLVTEGRTEAFF. The CDR3 DNA reads TGTGCCAGCAGCTTAGTTACGGAGGGTAGGACTGAAGCTTTCTTT.

The chain joins TRBV5-6 to TRBJ1-6; D is perhaps TRBD1 (6 bases). Germline CDR1 SGHDT, CDR2 YYEEEE. The V and J ends lost 1 base and 5 bases respectively, with 10 bases between them. This CDR3 has 15 amino acids. The CDR3 coding sequence is TGTGCCAGCAGCTTGCTGGACAGAGATAATTCACCCCTCCACTTT. It is translated as CASSLLDRDNSPLHF.

The chain employs TRBV15 and TRBJ1-4; D perhaps matches TRBD1 (6 bases). The V and J ends lost 0 bases and 8 bases respectively, with 13 bases between them. Germline CDR1 LNHNV, CDR2 YYDKDF (reference sequence). The CDR3 length is 15 residues. CDR3 sequence reads: CATSRDDRKYEKLFF. CDR3 bases: TGTGCCACCAGCAGAGATGACAGGAAATACGAAAAACTGTTTTTT.

The chain links TRBV7-8 to TRBJ1-1; D remains ambiguous. Looked up from germline, CDR1 is SGHVS and CDR2 is FQNEAQ. V lost 1 base and J lost 1, with 10 bases in between. The CDR3 totals 15 residues. The CDR3 loop reads CASSLDGSSNTEAFF. CDR3 in DNA: TGTGCCAGCAGCTTAGATGGCAGTTCGAACACTGAAGCTTTCTTT.

Here the CDR3 reads CAWSPQRNQPQHF. The CDR3 bases are TGTGCCTGGAGTCCACAGCGCAATCAGCCCCAGCATTTT. The rearrangement uses TRBV30 and TRBJ1-5, with no clear D. V shed 2 bases and J shed 2 bases, with 7 bases lying between them. The CDR3 is 13 amino acids. CDR1 is GTSNPN, CDR2 SVGIG, per germline (reference sequence).

V is TRBV6-6 and J is TRBJ2-7; 7 positions agree with TRBD1. The CDR3 spans 13 residues. Germline V gives CDR1 MNHNY, CDR2 SVGAGI (reference sequence). V was clipped by 5 bases and J by 6 bases; unmatched bases: 7. The CDR3 region has the DNA TGTGCCAGCAGTCCCGACAGGGCTTCCGAGCAGTACTTC. Residues: CASSPDRASEQYF.

The rearrangement joins TRBV6-6 to TRBJ1-1; 7 nucleotides align to TRBD1. V gave up 5 bases and J gave up 0 bases; unmatched junction bases: 3. From germline, CDR1 is MNHNY and CDR2 SVGAGI (reference sequence). This CDR3 has 14 residues. CDR3 sequence: CASSKGALNTEAFF. The CDR3, as DNA: TGTGCCAGCAGTAAGGGGGCGCTGAACACTGAAGCTTTCTTT.

The chain combines TRBV5-6 with TRBJ2-5; tentatively, D is TRBD2 (5 bases). Germline V gene data show CDR1 as SGHDT and CDR2 as YYEEEE. The CDR3 runs to 13 residues. The V gene lost 7 bases and the J gene lost 4 bases, with 14 bases spanning the gap. The CDR3 DNA sequence: TGTGCCAGCCGGAAGGACTTTGGAGAGACCCAGTACTTC. Translation gives CASRKDFGETQYF.

The gene calls are TRBV4-2 and TRBJ1-1, with 8 bases that match TRBD1. Unmatched junction bases numbered 1, after V lost 0 bases and J lost 4 bases. The CDR3 has 14 residues. Per germline, CDR1 LGHNA and CDR2 YNFKEQ. The CDR3 protein is CASSQEQGVTEAFF. The CDR3 DNA is TGTGCCAGCAGCCAAGAACAGGGGGTCACTGAAGCTTTCTTT.

The V call is TRBV6-1, the J call TRBJ1-5, with TRBD1 as a possible D gene (5 bases). Between the trimmed V and J ends, which lost 8 bases and 5 bases, there was a span of 10 bases. The CDR3 covers 12 residues. CDR1 is MNHNS and CDR2 is SASEGT in the germline V gene. The CDR3 reads CASLLGDQPQHF. The CDR3 DNA sequence: TGTGCCAGCCTGTTAGGGGATCAGCCCCAGCATTTT.

The rearrangement joins TRBV7-8 to TRBJ1-1, with D maybe TRBD1 (6 bases). The V gene's germline CDR1 is SGHVS and CDR2 FQNEAQ. With 5 bases removed from V and 5 bases from J, the gap between germline ends came to 12 bases. The CDR3 is made up of 13 amino acids. The CDR3 DNA reads as TGTGCCAGCAGCGCAGGGGTTTGGACTGAAGCTTTCTTT. It yields the protein CASSAGVWTEAFF.